These T cell receptor beta chains were read from a single sample in a study of identical twins. TCRdb analysed the 5' RACE reads with MiXCR anew, one entry per CDR3 protein. The table has about 720,000 distinct CDR3 sequences, 8% to 9% seen once. This sample was also put to use in a study of yellow fever vaccine responses in identical twins.

Sequencing input: PBMCs. The receptors stem from a woman aged 18-35 years in good health. CDR3s include the opening cysteine and the closing phenylalanine or tryptophan. The order of the fields is CDR3 protein, V gene, J gene.

CDR3aa: CASSSDVGSSYNEQFF
v_gene: TRBV13
j_gene: TRBJ2-1

CDR3aa: CSVELGGDGYTF
v_gene: TRBV29-1
j_gene: TRBJ1-2

CDR3aa: CATSWGRGSNEQFF
v_gene: TRBV27
j_gene: TRBJ2-1

CDR3aa: CASSLAIGQKEETQYF
v_gene: TRBV7-9
j_gene: TRBJ2-5

CDR3aa: CASSVGKGDNQPQHF
v_gene: TRBV9
j_gene: TRBJ1-5

CDR3aa: CASSYSFRGGDEQYF
v_gene: TRBV6-5
j_gene: TRBJ2-7

CDR3aa: CASNQHGSYNEQFF
v_gene: TRBV28
j_gene: TRBJ2-1

CDR3aa: CASSQTGYLGTGELFF
v_gene: TRBV14
j_gene: TRBJ2-2

CDR3aa: CATTGTGFSGANVLTF
v_gene: TRBV7-9
j_gene: TRBJ2-6

CDR3aa: CASSLATGAKTDTQYF
v_gene: TRBV7-9
j_gene: TRBJ2-3

CDR3aa: CASSPNGNTEAFF
v_gene: TRBV18
j_gene: TRBJ1-1